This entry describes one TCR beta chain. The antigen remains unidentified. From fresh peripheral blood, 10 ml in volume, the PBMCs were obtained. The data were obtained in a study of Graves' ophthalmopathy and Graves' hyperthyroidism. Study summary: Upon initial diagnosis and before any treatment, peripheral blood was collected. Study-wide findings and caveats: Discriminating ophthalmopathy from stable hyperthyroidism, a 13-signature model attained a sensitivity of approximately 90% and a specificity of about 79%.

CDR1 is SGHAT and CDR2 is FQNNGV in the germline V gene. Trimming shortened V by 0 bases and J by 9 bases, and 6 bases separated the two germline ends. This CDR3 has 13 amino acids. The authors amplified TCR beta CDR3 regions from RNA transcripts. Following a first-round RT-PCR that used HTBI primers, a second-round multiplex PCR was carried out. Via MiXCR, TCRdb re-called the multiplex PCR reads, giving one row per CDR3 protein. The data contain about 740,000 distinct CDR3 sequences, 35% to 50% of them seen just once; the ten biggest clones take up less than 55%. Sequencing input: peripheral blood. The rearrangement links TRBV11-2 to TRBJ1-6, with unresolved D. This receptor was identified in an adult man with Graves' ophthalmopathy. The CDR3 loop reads CASSLDSRSPLHF. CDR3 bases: TGTGCCAGCAGCTTAGACAGTCGTTCACCCCTCCACTTT.